This TCR beta chain was sequenced during a study of blood T cells in healthy people across ages (dated by TCRdb to between 2014 and 2017). Regarding the research as a whole: In model experiments, template switching captured roughly one uniquely barcoded TCR beta cDNA molecule for every two T cells. Using deep sequencing normalized with unique cDNA molecular identifiers, the study measured how TCR beta repertoire diversity changes with age. The donors were divided into four age groups: young (average about 16 years), middle-aged (almost 40), aged (under 70) and long-lived (roughly 82). To avoid experimental bias, donors of different ages were distributed randomly across sequencing lanes. Two additional independent replicas of 1 million unique cDNA reads from the same blood draw were analyzed for two donors (one aged 18 to 29 and one aged 80 or older). What the study reported, not specific to this receptor: A strong correlation was found between observed TCR beta diversity and the percentage of naive T cells measured by flow cytometry. The long-lived group showed more naive CD4+ T cells, fewer expanded clones and increased TCR diversity than the aged group, suggesting age selection. Total diversity estimates from one million sequenced T cells were considered lower bounds and underestimates. As age increased, observed TCR beta diversity per million T cells dropped in a roughly linear way, and a significant reduction was already evident by age 40. Since profiling was done on bulk unsorted PBMCs, naive and antigen-experienced compartments could not be conclusively compared. Because donor CMV infection status was unknown, age-related changes in expanded clonotypes were potentially confounded.

Germline trimming: 4 bases from V, 5 bases from J; junction bases outside gene matches: 6. Taken from cysteine to phenylalanine, the CDR3 has 15 residues. Left in the record is the CDR3 DNA by itself, 45 bases read in frame from the first base. The method behind the library was 5' RACE. Sequencing was performed on an Illumina HiSeq 2500. A second 7 to 11 cycle PCR used a sample-barcoded 5' primer and a J-beta primer mix. A unique molecular identifier was introduced onto each TCR beta cDNA molecule by a template-switch 5' adaptor carrying 12 random nucleotides. At least 2.5 million CDR3-containing paired-end reads were obtained from each sample. The Mint cDNA synthesis kit, primed by a TRBC-specific oligonucleotide, was used to synthesize first-strand cDNA from all RNA. Following uracil-DNA glycosylase treatment, a first 18-cycle PCR with universal primers M1SS and BC2_uni_R was performed on all cDNA. The authors' analysis ran thus. Normalization of each sample was performed by random selection of 1 million high-quality reads, each carrying a distinct molecular identifier. Instead of being binned into consensus sequences, reads with shared molecular identifiers were discarded. MiTCR, run with a Q25 quality threshold and the strictest error-elimination algorithm, handled CDR3 identification, clonotype clustering and error correction. Lower-bound total TCR beta diversity was estimated with a nonparametric unseen species model using Euler transformation. TCRdb took the public reads, trimmed them with fastp at Q25, ran MiXCR for clone calling and kept in-frame beta chains. Identical CDR3 proteins give one entry, which carries the most common genes and DNA. The V and J calls were not made by the authors but by TCRdb's processing. Counted in this sample were roughly 680,000 distinct CDR3 sequences; 21% of them appeared once. The ten most abundant clones make up 3.5% to 4% of the sample.

Concerning this clonotype itself: Its cognate antigen has yet to be identified. No base-level quality is on record; no much larger clone is a single base apart.

The 40 or so donors, aged about 6 to 95 years, were systemically healthy Caucasian individuals from Russia. About 10 milliliters of peripheral blood were drawn from each donor into EDTA-treated Vacutainer tubes. Ficoll-Paque density-gradient centrifugation was used to isolate PBMCs, with at least 6 million per sample. Total RNA, at least 5 micrograms per sample, was extracted from PBMCs with Trizol reagent. The percentages of naive CD45RAhigh/CD27high T cells were determined by flow cytometry on a PBMC aliquot from every donor. The receptor was derived from a man between 65 and 80 years old in good health. The chain uses TRBV12-3 or TRBV12-4 and TRBJ2-2, with 8 junctional bases fitting TRBD1. Sample: blood. This receptor has the CDR3 CASSSGQAGTGELFF. The DNA reads as follows: TGTGCCAGCAGTTCGGGACAGGCCGGTACCGGGGAGCTGTTTTTT.